The 23 T cell receptor beta chains below come from one sample, sequenced in a study of T cells in Graves' hyperthyroidism and ophthalmopathy. RNA transcripts gave rise to amplified TCR beta CDR3 regions. TCR CDR3 regions were first amplified by RT-PCR with HTBI primers. A single record per CDR3 protein comes from TCRdb applying MiXCR to the multiplex PCR reads. This sample yields under 350,000 distinct CDR3 sequences, of which around 20% are seen a single time; around 48% belongs to the top ten. The sample was blood. All receptors derive from a woman in her fifties or sixties with Graves' hyperthyroidism.

V and J are TRBV18 and TRBJ2-1, with unresolved D. V lost 3 bases, J lost 0 bases, and 12 bases lay in between. The CDR3 consists of 16 residues. CDR1 is KGHSH and CDR2 is LQKENI in the germline V gene. This CDR3 reads CASSPTDQSSYNEQFF. The CDR3 DNA sequence: TGTGCCAGCTCACCGACGGACCAGAGCTCCTACAATGAGCAGTTCTTC.

This clonotype was seen many times. The chain uses TRBV28 and TRBJ2-1; 8 positions agree with TRBD1. The CDR3 consists of 15 residues. Looked up from germline, CDR1 is MDHEN and CDR2 is SYDVKM. The V gene end was trimmed by 10 bases and the J gene end by 6 bases; junction bases not matched to a gene: 14. CDR3 bases: TGTGCCACCAACCTTCCGGGGACAGGCTCCAATGAGCAGTTCTTC. This gives the protein CATNLPGTGSNEQFF.

Only a few counts were recorded for this clonotype. This chain links TRBV20-1 with TRBJ2-2, with TRBD1 matching over 7 bases. V shed 4 bases and J 0 bases; nucleotides not matched to a gene: 5. The CDR3 has 15 residues. Per the germline V gene, CDR1 is DFQATT and CDR2 is SNEGSKA (reference sequence). CDR3 sequence (DNA): TGCAGTGCTACCAGGGACAGTACGAACACCGGGGAGCTGTTTTTT. This sequence encodes CSATRDSTNTGELFF.

This clonotype appeared a single time. Being one base from a much bigger clone, this may be a read error. The V call is TRBV27, the J call TRBJ2-1, with 7 bases fitting TRBD2. The CDR3 consists of 16 residues. The germline CDR1 and CDR2 sequences are MNHEY and SMNVEV (reference sequence). The CDR3 reads CASSPAGAGAYNEKFF. As DNA, the CDR3 is TGTGCCAGCAGTCCCGCTGGCGCGGGAGCTTACAATGAGAAGTTCTTC.

V is TRBV2 and J is TRBJ2-5; D unclear. The CDR3 runs 12 residues. Germline-derived CDR1 and CDR2 are SNHLY and FYNNEI. Deletions cut 6 bases from V and 5 bases from J, with 10 bases between. The CDR3 here is CASSSEPETQYF. CDR3 in DNA: TGTGCCAGCAGCTCGGAGCCGGAGACCCAGTACTTC.

Many counts were recorded for this clonotype. V usage is TRBV20-1 and J usage is TRBJ1-5; possible D gene TRBD1, 5 bases. CDR1 and CDR2 from the germline V gene are DFQATT and SNEGSKA (reference sequence). The CDR3 covers 14 residues. Trimming took 4 bases from V and 0 from J, leaving 10 bases between them. CDR3 bases: TGCAGTGCTAAAATTGACAGTAGCAATCAGCCCCAGCATTTT. It specifies CSAKIDSSNQPQHF.

The J gene is TRBJ2-2, the V gene TRBV12-3 or TRBV12-4; 10 nucleotides match TRBD2. V trimming: 6 bases; J trimming: 8 bases; junction bases outside the gene matches: 6. The CDR3 length is 14 residues. The CDR3 sequence is CASSRSGRVGELFF. Written as DNA, the CDR3 is TGTGCCAGCAGCAGAAGCGGGAGGGTTGGGGAGCTGTTTTTT.

On this clonotype itself: One junction end does not reproduce the germline sequence, and a read error may be involved. The genes are TRBV6-1 and TRBJ1-1; no clear D gene. The CDR3 length is 13 residues. Germline loops: CDR1 MNHNS, CDR2 SASEGT. The CDR3 is CASSEGRPTEAFF. The CDR3 region has the DNA TGTGCCAGCAGCGAAGGCCGTCCTACTGAAGCTTTCTTT.

This clonotype was counted only a few times. This chain connects TRBV20-1 to TRBJ2-3; D is ambiguous. Germline values: CDR1 DFQATT, CDR2 SNEGSKA (reference sequence). Trimming removed 2 bases from V and 3 bases from J, with 3 bases in between. This CDR3 region has 11 residues. The DNA of the CDR3 is TGCAGTGCTAGACTTACAGATACGCAGTATTTT. Its translation: CSARLTDTQYF.

The chain employs TRBV9 and TRBJ1-2, with D hard to call. Germline assignment: CDR1 SGDLS and CDR2 YYNGEE. Trimming took off 0 bases at V and 2 bases at J, with 8 bases between the two ends. The CDR3 runs 14 residues. The CDR3 loop reads CASSVDGDNYGYTF. CDR3 sequence (DNA): TGTGCCAGCAGCGTAGATGGAGACAACTATGGCTACACCTTC.

This clonotype occurred a few times. The chain recombines TRBV9 with TRBJ2-1; 8 bases match TRBD2. Trimming removed 0 bases from V and 6 bases from J; junction bases left unmatched: 8. Per the germline V gene, CDR1 is SGDLS and CDR2 is YYNGEE. The CDR3 runs 16 residues. The CDR3 spells CASSVGSGLEVNEQFF. As DNA, the CDR3 is TGTGCCAGCAGCGTAGGGTCGGGACTAGAGGTCAATGAGCAGTTCTTC.

The rearrangement uses TRBV9 and TRBJ1-2, with a possible D match to TRBD1 (6 bases). With 4 bases removed from V and 4 bases from J, the gap between germline ends came to 14 bases. There are 14 residues in the CDR3. CDR1 is SGDLS and CDR2 is YYNGEE in the germline V gene. CDR3 loop: CASSPTGTGYGYTF. The CDR3 DNA reads TGTGCCAGCAGCCCCACAGGGACCGGCTATGGCTACACCTTC.

This clonotype was observed once. The chain combines TRBV7-9 with TRBJ2-7; either TRBD1 or TRBD2 may fit D (6 bases each). V lost 4 bases and J 3 bases, leaving 19 bases between the germline ends. Germline CDR1 SEHNR, CDR2 FQNEAQ (reference sequence). The CDR3 covers 16 residues. The CDR3 protein is CASSSIGKGGYYEQYF. For the CDR3, the DNA is TGTGCCAGCAGCTCCATCGGGAAGGGGGGATACTACGAGCAGTACTTC.

The genes are TRBV6-5 and TRBJ2-7, with TRBD1 matching over 8 bases. Looked up from germline, CDR1 is MNHEY and CDR2 is SVGAGI. The trim removed 5 bases at V and 3 bases at J, leaving 6 bases unmatched. The CDR3 consists of 14 residues. The CDR3 here is CASSHPGQDYEQYF. CDR3 DNA: TGTGCCAGCAGTCACCCGGGACAGGACTACGAGCAGTACTTC.

This clonotype has just a few counts. The chain uses TRBV20-1 and TRBJ2-1, with 12 bases matching TRBD2. V shed 6 bases and J 7 bases; nucleotides not matched to a gene: 7. Germline assignment: CDR1 DFQATT and CDR2 SNEGSKA (reference sequence). This CDR3 is built from 14 residues. CDR3 nucleotide sequence: TGCAGTGCACAACCCCTAGCGGGAGGGAATGAGCAGTTCTTC. Translated: CSAQPLAGGNEQFF.

There are many counts of this clonotype. The J gene is TRBJ1-1, the V gene TRBV3-1; TRBD1 might be the D (6 bases). V lost 3 bases and J 0 bases, leaving 11 bases between the germline ends. Germline V lookup: CDR1 LGHDT, CDR2 YNNKEL (reference sequence). This CDR3 is built from 15 residues. CDR3 coding DNA: TGTGCCAGCAGCCATGGGACAAGCGTGAACACTGAAGCTTTCTTT. The encoded protein is CASSHGTSVNTEAFF.

This clonotype appeared many times. The V and J genes are TRBV7-9 and TRBJ2-7; 10 bases match TRBD2. The V and J ends lost 0 bases and 4 bases, in that order; junction bases with no gene match: 6. CDR3 length: 16 amino acids. Germline V gene lookup returns CDR1 SEHNR and CDR2 FQNEAQ (reference sequence). The CDR3 reads CASSLALAGSYYEQYF. Here the CDR3 DNA reads TGTGCCAGCAGCTTAGCACTAGCGGGATCTTATTACGAGCAGTACTTC.

The CDR3: CASSLGSFAAWYQETQYF. CDR3 nucleotide sequence: TGTGCCAGCAGCTTAGGATCATTTGCAGCCTGGTACCAAGAGACCCAGTACTTC. The chain is built from TRBV7-2 and TRBJ2-5; D is unclear. From germline, CDR1 is SGHTA and CDR2 FQGNSA. The CDR3 has 18 residues. V was shortened by 1 base and J by 0 bases, with 18 bases between the two germline ends.

This sequence joins TRBV6-6 and TRBJ2-7; TRBD2 matches 10 bases. The CDR3 is made up of 17 amino acids. CDR1 MNHNY and CDR2 SVGAGI come from the germline V gene (reference sequence). The V and J ends lost 2 bases and 4 bases, in that order; junction bases with no gene match: 11. The CDR3 nucleotides read TGTGCCAGCAGTTACAGCTCTAGCGGGAGTAGTCGGTACGAGCAGTACTTC. Translating gives CASSYSSSGSSRYEQYF.

In its sample, this clonotype was seen many times. This chain connects TRBV11-3 to TRBJ2-5; D ambiguous. CDR1 SGHNT and CDR2 YENEEA come from the germline V gene. CDR3 length equals 12 residues. V shed 6 bases and J shed 5 bases, with 10 bases lying between them. This chain's CDR3 is CASRQEGETQYF. CDR3 sequence (DNA): TGTGCCAGCAGACAAGAAGGCGAGACCCAGTACTTC.

The table lists this clonotype with a few counts. The chain combines TRBV5-1 with TRBJ1-4; the match to TRBD1 covers 7 bases. The V gene end was trimmed by 4 bases and the J gene end by 0 bases; junction bases not matched to a gene: 3. The CDR3 consists of 15 residues. Germline CDR1 and CDR2: SGHRS and YFSETQ. In nucleotides, the CDR3 is TGCGCCAGCAGCAAGGGACAGTCAACTAATGAAAAACTGTTTTTT. This encodes CASSKGQSTNEKLFF.

This clonotype occurred many times. The rearrangement uses TRBV3-1 and TRBJ2-2; D unresolved. Germline V CDR1 and CDR2: LGHDT, YNNKEL (reference sequence). CDR3 length: 14 amino acids. Between the trimmed V and J ends, which lost 4 bases and 1 base, there was a span of 7 bases. The DNA for the CDR3 is TGTGCCAGCAGCCCCCAGGTGAACACCGGGGAGCTGTTTTTT. Translating gives CASSPQVNTGELFF.

The chain carries TRBV10-3 and TRBJ2-3; possible D gene TRBD2, 5 bases. Germline V CDR1 and CDR2: ENHRY, SYGVKD. Trimming cost V 6 bases and J 0 bases, with 10 bases left between them. The CDR3 totals 14 residues. In DNA form, the CDR3 reads TGTGCCATCAGCGGAGGAACTAGCACAGATACGCAGTATTTT. Encoded protein: CAISGGTSTDTQYF.